The TCR beta chain under discussion was sequenced for a study of cytomegalovirus exposure and HLA in healthy donors. Amplification used 60 Vbeta primers and 13 Jbeta primers. Original data processing: In a later analysis, 75 million to 95 million unique TCR beta chains included roughly 11 million shared by two or more donors. Here immunoSEQ multiplex PCR was the method, and the copy in TCRdb shows in-frame clones only, minus some. V and J calls and clone size are those listed in that table; D and trimming were worked out from the DNA. The sample yields roughly 150,000 clones, roughly 70% seen once. With V trimmed by 4 bases and J by 3 bases, 8 bases remained unmatched. This CDR3 region has 16 residues. In germline, CDR1 is MNHNS, CDR2 SASEGT. Points from the study as a whole: Reportedly, HLA-A and HLA-B alleles of most subjects were accurately predicted from TCR beta.

In the case of this clone: Its specificity is unknown.

The V gene is TRBV6-1, the J gene TRBJ2-5; 10 nucleotides agree with TRBD2. Sample: PBMCs. The receptor comes from a young man in good health and CMV-seronegative. For the CDR3, the DNA is TGTGCCAGCAGTGTCCAACCCGGACTAGCGGAAGAGACCCAGTACTTC. Translating gives CASSVQPGLAEETQYF.